The clone carrying this T cell receptor (beta chain) is deemed medium-sized. In the original workflow: Estimated nucleated cell counts came from reference gene primer amplification. Produced via immunoSEQ multiplex PCR; TCRdb's table is partial and in-frame only. The V and J calls and the clone size are those of that table, but D and trimming were determined from the DNA. Of roughly 90,000 clones listed, 75% to 85% were seen once; the top ten hold about 9.4%. The sample comes from a study of blood T cell repertoires in COVID-19. Study-wide background: Sites in the United States, Italy and Spain provided acute and convalescent COVID-19 samples.

The CDR3 consists of 12 residues. V lost 6 bases and J lost 3, with 8 bases in between. The gene calls are TRBV12-3 or TRBV12-4 and TRBJ1-1, with D hard to call. Material for sequencing was peripheral blood. This sequence originates from a woman between 70 and 85 years old with acute or convalescent COVID-19. The CDR3 loop reads CASRAGYTEAFF. The CDR3 coding sequence is TGTGCCAGCAGAGCAGGATACACTGAAGCTTTCTTT.